The present T cell receptor beta chain was sequenced within a study of the immune and genomic landscape of osteosarcoma. The assay was immunoSEQ multiplex PCR, and TCRdb's table has in-frame clones only and misses some. This sample has about 5,100 clones, with around four fifths found just once. Poor-prognosis osteosarcoma patients supplied post-treatment primary, local recurrence and metastasis tumor specimens. The CDR3 loop spans 15 amino acids. V trimming: 1 base; J trimming: 7 bases; junction bases outside the gene matches: 7. CDR1 is SGHTA and CDR2 is FQGNSA in the germline V gene. The receptor's source is a human donor with osteosarcoma. The rearrangement uses TRBV7-2 and TRBJ2-1; 7 bases line up with TRBD2. Sequencing was done on a sample of osteosarcoma tumor tissue from the lung. The CDR3 region has the DNA TGTGCCAGCAGCTTAGTGACGGGAGGCTTAAATGAGCAGTTCTTC. It translates to CASSLVTGGLNEQFF.